This T cell receptor beta chain was recorded in a study of T cell responses to AZD1222 COVID-19 vaccine. About the study: Combined were second doses at about 4 or about 12 weeks.

V lost 7 bases, J lost 6 bases, and 10 bases lay in between. The CDR3 is made up of 11 amino acids. The germline CDR1 and CDR2 sequences are SQVTM and ANQGSEA. TCRdb's table, derived via immunoSEQ multiplex PCR, lists solely in-frame clones and lacks some. The sample yields more than 85,000 clones, 88% seen once. Notes on the study in general: After two AZD1222 doses, spike-specific TCR breadth and depth rose versus day 0.

Turning to this clone: Its antigen is unknown.

Sequencing was performed on peripheral blood, taken on day 0 of AZD1222 vaccination. This TCR came from an adult in good health. This chain joins TRBV29-1 and TRBJ2-1, with D perhaps being TRBD1 or TRBD2 (6 bases each). The CDR3 is CSGQEGNEQFF. CDR3 sequence (DNA): TGCAGCGGACAGGAGGGCAATGAGCAGTTCTTC.